This T cell receptor (beta chain) was observed in a study of glioma-infiltrating T cells. Whole-study findings and limits: Only very few CDR3 sequences appeared in both tissue and blood. Gliomas, especially low-grade, showed above-expected tissue-blood divergence; non-neoplastic patients showed below.

This clonotype was seen at least ten times. No antigen is known for it. The iRepertoire nested amplicon-rescue multiplex PCR amplified TCR alpha and beta CDR3s from RNA. For one-step reverse transcription and amplification, about 90-450 ng of tissue mRNA or PBMC total RNA was used. TCRdb re-called the multiplex PCR reads with MiXCR, one entry per CDR3 protein. The sample consists of fewer than 200,000 distinct CDR3 sequences, about 46% of them appearing once. Looked up from germline, CDR1 is LGHNA and CDR2 is YNFKEQ. CDR3 size: 13 residues. Between the trimmed V and J ends, which lost 0 bases and 1 base, there was a span of 4 bases.

The specimen sequenced was glioma tissue, nonneoplastic brain tissue, or PBMCs (not recorded which). This clonotype was sampled from a human donor with low-grade glioma or glioblastoma, undergoing nonglioma brain surgery, or in good health (not recorded which). The chain employs TRBV4-2 and TRBJ2-7; D call uncertain. This CDR3 is CASSQEASYEQYF. CDR3 coding DNA: TGTGCCAGCAGCCAAGAGGCGTCCTACGAGCAGTACTTC.